This T cell receptor (beta chain) was captured in a study of shared clonotypes between healthy human individuals. Overall study: CD4 naive cells filled three plates per donor, CD4 memory three, CD8 naive two and CD8 memory one.

As concerns this clone: The target antigen is unknown.

The data were produced by immunoSEQ multiplex PCR, yet TCRdb's version contains in-frame clones alone and is incomplete. The data hold around 2.1 million clones, with approximately 96% observed a single time. This CDR3 spans 15 amino acids. V gave up 5 bases and J gave up 0 bases, with 14 bases separating them. In germline, CDR1 is MNHNY, CDR2 SVGAGI (reference sequence). Study outcomes and limitations: Across subsets, estimated richness was generally greater for naive than for memory populations.

The sequence derives from a man aged 18-30 years in good health. This chain uses TRBV6-6 with TRBJ2-7, with D possibly TRBD2 on 6 matching bases. Sequencing used naive CD4+ T cells sorted from blood. Subset defined: CD45RA+ positively selected. DNA for the CDR3: TGTGCCAGCAGTCCTGGTCTAGCGAACTCCTACGAGCAGTACTTC. The encoded protein is CASSPGLANSYEQYF.